This entry lists 10 T cell receptor beta chains sequenced from one sample in a study of blood T cell repertoires in COVID-19. Assay: immunoSEQ multiplex PCR; the TCRdb copy retains only in-frame clones and omits some. The table has roughly 670,000 clones, 75% to 90% seen once. The sequencing input was peripheral blood. All receptors come from a woman aged 18-35 years with acute or convalescent COVID-19.

This clone occurred once. The chain combines TRBV29-1 with TRBJ1-2; D remains ambiguous. V was pared by 4 bases and J by 3 bases, with 9 bases between. CDR1 SQVTM and CDR2 ANQGSEA come from the germline V gene. The CDR3 covers 12 residues. The CDR3 region has the DNA TGCAGCGTTGTAAAGGAGTACTATGGCTACACCTTC. It is translated as CSVVKEYYGYTF.

The chain carries TRBV27 and TRBJ1-2; 9 bases match TRBD1. The CDR3 has 16 amino acids. Germline V gives CDR1 MNHEY, CDR2 SMNVEV (reference sequence). J lost 4 bases, V lost 2 bases, and 8 bases had no gene match. The DNA for the CDR3 is TGTGCCAGCAGTTTAAAACGACAGGGGGTAGGCTATGGCTACACCTTC. It is translated as CASSLKRQGVGYGYTF.

This rearrangement joins TRBV4-2 to TRBJ2-7, with 9 nucleotides matching TRBD2. J gave up 5 bases and V 2 bases, and 16 bases lay outside the gene matches. CDR3 length: 18 amino acids. Germline CDR1 and CDR2: LGHNA and YNFKEQ. CDR3 nucleotides: TGTGCCAGCAGCCAACCCCTTCCGGGACTAGCTCTCTTCGACGAGCAGTACTTC. Translated: CASSQPLPGLALFDEQYF.

The chain uses TRBV4-1 and TRBJ2-1; 7 bases align to TRBD2. Germline V CDR1 and CDR2: MGHRA, YSYEKL. Losses at the gene ends were 0 bases for V and 9 bases for J; bases not matched to a gene: 5. The CDR3 contains 14 residues. DNA for the CDR3: TGCGCCAGCAGCCAAGATTTTGGCGGGAGTGAGCAGTTCTTC. This gives the protein CASSQDFGGSEQFF.

The chain joins TRBV27 to TRBJ2-1; 7 bases align to TRBD1. This CDR3 has 13 amino acids. With 5 bases clipped from V and 9 bases from J, the junction kept 7 bases outside the gene matches. Germline CDR1 and CDR2: MNHEY and SMNVEV (reference sequence). CDR3 amino acids: CASSDWDSLEQFF. In nucleotides, the CDR3 is TGTGCCAGCAGTGACTGGGACAGCCTTGAGCAGTTCTTC.

V is TRBV5-1 and J is TRBJ1-5; TRBD1 might be the D (6 bases). This CDR3 region has 16 residues. Germline-derived CDR1 and CDR2 are SGHRS and YFSETQ. V was clipped by 0 bases and J by 1 base, with 11 bases between them. CDR3 sequence reads: CASSLEGGQSNQPQHF. Written as DNA, the CDR3 is TGCGCCAGCAGCTTGGAGGGGGGGCAAAGCAATCAGCCCCAGCATTTT.

The genes are TRBV29-1 and TRBJ1-1, with TRBD1 identical over 7 bases. V gave up 0 bases and J gave up 8 bases; unmatched junction bases: 12. The germline V gene has CDR1 SQVTM and CDR2 ANQGSEA. The CDR3 consists of 15 residues. As DNA, the CDR3 is TGCAGCGTTGAAGAGGCTAATTTGTACAGGGGAGAAGCTTTCTTT. It is translated as CSVEEANLYRGEAFF. Filled out from reference TRBV29-1 and TRBJ1-1, the complete variable domain reads SAVISQKPSRDICQRGTSLTIQCQVDSQVTMMFWYRQQPGQSLTLIATANQGSEATYESGFVIDKFPISRPNLTFSTLTVSNMSPEDSSIYLCSVEEANLYRGEAFFGQGTRLTVV.

This chain connects TRBV4-1 to TRBJ2-2; 16 bases are shared with TRBD2. The CDR3 totals 19 residues. Trimming removed 1 base from V and 7 bases from J; junction bases left unmatched: 9. Germline CDR1 and CDR2: MGHRA and YSYEKL. CDR3: CASSQGEGLAGGRIGELFF. Written as DNA, the CDR3 is TGCGCCAGCAGCCAAGGCGAGGGACTAGCGGGGGGGCGTATCGGGGAGCTGTTTTTT.

This clone was picked up one time. The genes are TRBV6-5 and TRBJ1-2, with 7 bases aligning to TRBD1. Germline CDR1 is MNHEY and CDR2 is SVGAGI. The V gene end was trimmed by 2 bases and the J gene end by 2 bases; junction bases not matched to a gene: 5. The CDR3 is made up of 15 amino acids. The CDR3, as DNA: TGTGCCAGCAGTTACGTGGGACAGCCCAACTATGGCTACACCTTC. Its translation: CASSYVGQPNYGYTF.

The chain uses TRBV5-6 and TRBJ2-2; D perhaps matches TRBD2 (5 bases). Per the germline V gene, CDR1 is SGHDT and CDR2 is YYEEEE. This CDR3 is 15 amino acids long. V was trimmed by 2 bases and J by 3 bases, leaving 11 bases between them. The DNA for the CDR3 is TGTGCCAGCAGCTTTCCGGGGTGGGACACCGGGGAGCTGTTTTTT. This encodes CASSFPGWDTGELFF.